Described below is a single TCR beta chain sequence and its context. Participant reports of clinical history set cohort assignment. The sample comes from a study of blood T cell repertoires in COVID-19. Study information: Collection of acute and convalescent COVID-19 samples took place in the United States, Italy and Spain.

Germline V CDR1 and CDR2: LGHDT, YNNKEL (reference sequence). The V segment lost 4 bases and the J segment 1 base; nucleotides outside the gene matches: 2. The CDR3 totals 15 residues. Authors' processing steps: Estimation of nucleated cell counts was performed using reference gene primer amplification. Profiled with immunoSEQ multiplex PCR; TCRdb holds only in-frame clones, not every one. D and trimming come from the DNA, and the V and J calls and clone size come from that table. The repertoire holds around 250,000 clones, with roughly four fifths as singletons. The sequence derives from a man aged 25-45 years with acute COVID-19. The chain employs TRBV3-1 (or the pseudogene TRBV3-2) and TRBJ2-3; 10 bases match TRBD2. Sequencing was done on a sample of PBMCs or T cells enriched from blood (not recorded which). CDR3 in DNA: TGTGCCAGCAGCCTAACTAGCGGGGGCACAGATACGCAGTATTTT. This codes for CASSLTSGGTDTQYF.